This TCR beta chain was documented in a study of cytomegalovirus exposure and HLA in healthy donors. Findings and limits, study-wide: The majority of CMV-associated TCR beta chains were reported as apparently HLA-restricted in a later analysis. Cytomegalovirus association was listed for 170 or so TCR beta chains.

This CDR3 is 13 amino acids long. The V gene lost 4 bases and the J gene lost 1 base, with 8 bases spanning the gap. The germline CDR1 and CDR2 sequences are MDHEN and SYDVKM. This clone was counted a single time. The target antigen is unknown. The study ran its PCR with 60 Vbeta and 13 Jbeta primers. The assay was immunoSEQ multiplex PCR, and TCRdb's table has in-frame clones only and misses some. Counted here are some 79,000 clones, around 78% occurring once; the ten biggest clones make up around 6%. This TCR was sampled from a male donor in good health and CMV-seropositive. Specimen: PBMCs. The rearrangement uses TRBV28 and TRBJ2-7; D might be TRBD2 (5 bases). For the CDR3, the DNA is TGTGCCAGCAGTTACGGGGTATCCTACGAGCAGTACTTC. It specifies CASSYGVSYEQYF.